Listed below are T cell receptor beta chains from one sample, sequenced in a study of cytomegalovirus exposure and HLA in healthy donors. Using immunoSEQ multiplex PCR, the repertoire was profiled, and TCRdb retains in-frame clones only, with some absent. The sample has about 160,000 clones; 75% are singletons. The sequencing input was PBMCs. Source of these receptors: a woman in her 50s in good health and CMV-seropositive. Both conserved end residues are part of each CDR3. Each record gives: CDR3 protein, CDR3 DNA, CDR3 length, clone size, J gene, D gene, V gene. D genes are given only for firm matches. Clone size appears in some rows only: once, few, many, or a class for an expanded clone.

cdr3_aa: CAISETGGVTAFF
cdr3_nt: TGTGCCATCAGTGAGACCGGGGGGGTAACCGCTTTCTTT
cdr3_length: 13
clone_size: .
j_call: TRBJ1-1
d_call: .
v_call: TRBV10-3

cdr3_aa: CAISDSFSNQPQHF
cdr3_nt: TGTGCCATCAGTGATTCCTTTAGCAATCAGCCCCAGCATTTT
cdr3_length: 14
clone_size: few
j_call: TRBJ1-5
d_call: .
v_call: TRBV10-3

cdr3_aa: CATPGTEVSYEQYF
cdr3_nt: TGTGCCACCCCCGGGACAGAAGTTTCCTACGAGCAGTACTTC
cdr3_length: 14
clone_size: .
j_call: TRBJ2-7
d_call: .
v_call: TRBV21-1

cdr3_aa: CASSVADSKYNEQFF
cdr3_nt: TGTGCCAGCAGCGTAGCGGACAGCAAGTACAATGAGCAGTTCTTC
cdr3_length: 15
clone_size: few
j_call: TRBJ2-1
d_call: .
v_call: TRBV9

cdr3_aa: CASSLRSGTVAGELFF
cdr3_nt: TGTGCCAGCAGCTTAAGGTCCGGGACAGTTGCCGGGGAGCTGTTTTTT
cdr3_length: 16
clone_size: .
j_call: TRBJ2-2
d_call: TRBD1
v_call: TRBV7-2

cdr3_aa: CASSYVRGYTGELFF
cdr3_nt: TGTGCCAGCAGTTATGTCAGGGGTTACACCGGGGAGCTGTTTTTT
cdr3_length: 15
clone_size: .
j_call: TRBJ2-2
d_call: .
v_call: TRBV6-6

cdr3_aa: CASSDPGTAYGCGQFF
cdr3_nt: TGTGCCAGCAGTGATCCCGGGACAGCGTACGGGTGTGGGCAGTTCTTC
cdr3_length: 16
clone_size: .
j_call: TRBJ2-1
d_call: TRBD1
v_call: TRBV25-1

cdr3_aa: CASSVDRDTQYF
cdr3_nt: TGTGCCAGCAGCGTTGATAGAGATACGCAGTATTTT
cdr3_length: 12
clone_size: .
j_call: TRBJ2-3
d_call: .
v_call: TRBV9

cdr3_aa: CAISIGQTNNEQFF
cdr3_nt: TGTGCCATCAGCATCGGACAGACCAACAATGAGCAGTTCTTC
cdr3_length: 14
clone_size: .
j_call: TRBJ2-1
d_call: .
v_call: TRBV10-3

cdr3_aa: CATSRDLRGEAFF
cdr3_nt: TGTGCCACCAGCAGAGATCTCCGCGGTGAAGCTTTCTTT
cdr3_length: 13
clone_size: few
j_call: TRBJ1-1
d_call: .
v_call: TRBV15

cdr3_aa: CASSPSQVDNSPLHF
cdr3_nt: TGTGCCAGCTCACCAAGCCAGGTTGATAATTCACCCCTCCACTTT
cdr3_length: 15
clone_size: .
j_call: TRBJ1-6
d_call: .
v_call: TRBV18

cdr3_aa: CASSPAPGQGAGELFF
cdr3_nt: TGTGCCAGCAGCCCGGCCCCGGGACAGGGGGCCGGGGAGCTGTTTTTT
cdr3_length: 16
clone_size: .
j_call: TRBJ2-2
d_call: TRBD1
v_call: TRBV5-4

cdr3_aa: CASSPPTGDDGYTF
cdr3_nt: TGTGCCAGCTCACCACCTACAGGGGATGATGGCTACACCTTC
cdr3_length: 14
clone_size: .
j_call: TRBJ1-2
d_call: TRBD1
v_call: TRBV18